This TCR beta chain derives from a study of CXCR3-negative and CXCR3-positive naive CD8 T cells. Study overall: Sequencing yielded some 150 million TRB reads, roughly 1.5 +/- 0.3 million per library. Study-wide results and caveats: The majority of assays used fresh PBMCs, and CXCR3 expression partially decreased after cryopreservation. Naive cells that were CXCR3-negative or CXCR3-positive used TRBV-TRBJ genes alike, while memory cells diverged.

Each TRB cDNA library was prepared by 5' RACE (with UMI labels). Using the 5' RACE reads, TCRdb records one entry per CDR3 protein without DNA. Its clone listing holds about 58,000 distinct CDR3 sequences. Germline CDR1 is MNHEY and CDR2 is SVGEGT. The CDR3 contains 13 residues. Cells that were CD45RO-CCR7+CD27+CD95- constituted naive CD8+ T cells. By frequency, this clonotype is medium-sized. The antigen remains unidentified. The gene calls are TRBV6-2 or TRBV6-3 and TRBJ2-1; TCRdb's assignment of TRBD2 cannot be checked, as there is no DNA. This TCR was recovered from a human donor in good health. Some clones in this sample may be carry-over from other donors' samples. The sequenced sample was naive CXCR3- CD8+ T cells from blood. Subset denoted: CD45RO-CCR7+CD27+CD95- naive CD8+ T cells lacking CXCR3 (TNR3-). CDR3 amino acids: CASSYWEKDEQFF.